Listed below are T cell receptor beta chains from one sample, sequenced in a study of Ad26.COV2.S vaccination and SARS-CoV-2 variants. Libraries were prepared by immunoSEQ multiplex PCR; TCRdb keeps only in-frame clonotypes and omits some of them. The repertoire holds 500,000 or so clones, around nine tenths seen once, with roughly 12% in the top ten. Sequenced material: peripheral blood, taken in a trial of Ad26.COV2.S vaccine versus placebo. Every receptor here comes from a person aged 18-60 years who received the Ad26.COV2.S COVID-19 vaccine or a placebo. Each CDR3 is given with its conserved first and last residue. A D gene is named only where the DNA matches it firmly. Where a row states a size, it is once, few, many or the class of an expanded clone; other rows omit it.

>TRBV15|-|TRBD1|TRBJ1-1
CATSRVQGPLNTEAFF
TGTGCCACCAGCAGAGTACAGGGGCCTCTGAACACTGAAGCTTTCTTT
>TRBV29-1|-|-|TRBJ2-5
CSVAGQEGLIETQYF
TGCAGCGTTGCGGGCCAGGAGGGGTTGATAGAGACCCAGTACTTC
>TRBV6-5|-|TRBD2|TRBJ2-2
CASSRLAGGTGELFF
TGTGCCAGCAGTAGACTAGCGGGAGGCACCGGGGAGCTGTTTTTT
>TRBV9|-|-|TRBJ2-5
CASSEAGGGDYGETQYF
TGTGCCAGCAGCGAGGCAGGGGGCGGGGACTATGGGGAGACCCAGTACTTC
>TRBV28|few|-|TRBJ1-1
CASSLRIGTGTEAFF
TGTGCCAGCAGTTTACGTATAGGAACGGGCACTGAAGCTTTCTTT
>TRBV9|-|TRBD2|TRBJ2-1
CASSVDPRGYNEQFF
TGTGCCAGCAGCGTAGATCCGCGGGGGTACAATGAGCAGTTCTTC
>TRBV28|once|-|TRBJ2-1
CASTPPVANEQFF
TGTGCCAGCACCCCCCCTGTGGCAAATGAGCAGTTCTTC
>TRBV6-2/TRBV6-3|-|TRBD2|TRBJ2-1
CASSSLAGGSYNEQFF
TGTGCCAGCAGTTCACTAGCGGGAGGGTCCTACAATGAGCAGTTCTTC
>TRBV6-1|-|TRBD1|TRBJ2-3
CASSGLPLTTGSTDTQYF
TGTGCCAGCAGTGGACTGCCCCTTACGACAGGGAGCACAGATACGCAGTATTTT
>TRBV27|-|-|TRBJ1-1
CASSLSSGPMNTEAFF
TGTGCCAGCAGTTTATCGAGCGGTCCCATGAACACTGAAGCTTTCTTT
>TRBV9|-|-|TRBJ2-1
CASSVGQGRNNEQFF
TGTGCCAGCAGCGTAGGGCAGGGGAGGAACAATGAGCAGTTCTTC
>TRBV11-2|-|-|TRBJ1-2
CASSIGQLKGYGYTF
TGTGCCAGCAGCATCGGACAGCTCAAGGGTTATGGCTACACCTTC
>TRBV5-1|-|-|TRBJ2-1
CASSGSGLNEQFF
TGCGCCAGCAGCGGATCAGGTTTGAATGAGCAGTTCTTC
>TRBV6-6|-|TRBD2|TRBJ2-7
CASRPGLAGGVEQYF
TGTGCCAGCAGACCCGGACTAGCGGGAGGGGTCGAGCAGTACTTC
>TRBV19|-|-|TRBJ2-7
CASSIDSVAAYEQYF
TGTGCCAGTAGTATTGATTCGGTTGCAGCCTACGAGCAGTACTTC
>TRBV2|-|-|TRBJ1-1
CASSMGRANTEAFF
TGTGCCAGCAGCATGGGCAGGGCTAACACTGAAGCTTTCTTT
>TRBV11-3|-|TRBD1|TRBJ1-2
CASSQGGANYGYTF
TGTGCCAGCAGCCAGGGGGGAGCTAACTATGGCTACACCTTC
>TRBV9|-|TRBD2|TRBJ2-2
CASSVHAQLAVNTGELFF
TGTGCCAGCAGCGTACATGCTCAACTAGCGGTGAACACCGGGGAGCTGTTTTTT
>TRBV18|once|TRBD2|TRBJ2-3
CASSPKGGLAATDTQYF
TGTGCCAGCTCACCAAAGGGGGGACTAGCAGCCACAGATACGCAGTATTTT
>TRBV6-1|-|-|TRBJ2-2
CASSERSPGGELFF
TGTGCCAGCAGTGAACGCAGCCCGGGCGGGGAGCTGTTTTTT
>TRBV5-8|-|-|TRBJ2-7
CASSLPYEQYF
TGTGCCAGCAGCTTGCCTTACGAGCAGTACTTC
>TRBV7-8|-|-|TRBJ2-5
CASSLSAGRETQYF
TGTGCCAGCAGCTTATCGGCGGGCAGAGAGACCCAGTACTTC
>TRBV9|-|-|TRBJ2-1
CASSVATDYNEQFF
TGTGCCAGCAGCGTAGCAACAGACTACAATGAGCAGTTCTTC
>TRBV14|-|-|TRBJ2-1
CASSPLGGNEQFF
TGTGCCAGCAGCCCGCTCGGGGGCAATGAGCAGTTCTTC
>TRBV7-8|-|-|TRBJ2-2
CASSLMRQDTGELFF
TGTGCCAGCAGCTTAATGAGACAGGACACCGGGGAGCTGTTTTTT
>TRBV28|-|TRBD2|TRBJ2-7
CASTRAGAYYEQYF
TGTGCCAGCACCCGGGCGGGAGCCTACTACGAGCAGTACTTC
>TRBV19|-|TRBD1|TRBJ2-2
CASSIGTGNSGSGELFF
TGTGCCAGTAGTATCGGGACAGGGAATTCGGGATCCGGGGAGCTGTTTTTT